The subject of this entry is one T cell receptor (beta chain). Some clones are missing from TCRdb's copy, which holds only in-frame ones; the method was immunoSEQ multiplex PCR. The sample consists of 70,000 to 75,000 clones, roughly 94% of them appearing once. This specimen comes from a study of human thymus T cells. The study used thymus tissue resected during corrective heart surgery. Germline loops: CDR1 SGHRS, CDR2 YFSETQ. V shed 0 bases and J shed 3 bases, with 10 bases lying between them. The CDR3 contains 14 residues. This receptor was identified in a girl under three years old with a congenital heart defect but otherwise immunologically healthy. The sample comprised thymus tissue. This rearrangement joins TRBV5-1 to TRBJ2-7, with D unclear. As DNA, the CDR3 is TGCGCCAGCAGCTTGGAGTTGGCGTTCTACGAGCAGTACTTC. Translation: CASSLELAFYEQYF.